This T cell receptor (beta chain) stems from a study of T cell responses to AZD1222 COVID-19 vaccine. This CDR3 comprises 15 residues. CDR1 and CDR2 from the germline V gene are LGHDT and YNNKEL (reference sequence). V was pared by 0 bases and J by 2 bases, with 10 bases between. Some clones are missing from TCRdb's copy, which holds only in-frame ones; the method was immunoSEQ multiplex PCR. This sample has 150,000 to 200,000 clones, with around 90% found just once. V is TRBV3-1 (or the pseudogene TRBV3-2) and J is TRBJ1-2, with D possibly TRBD1 on 5 matching bases. The origin of this receptor is an adult in good health. Specimen: peripheral blood, collected on day 0 of AZD1222 vaccination. The CDR3 coding sequence is TGTGCCAGCAGCCAAGACCAACAGGCAAACTATGGCTACACCTTC. Its translation: CASSQDQQANYGYTF.